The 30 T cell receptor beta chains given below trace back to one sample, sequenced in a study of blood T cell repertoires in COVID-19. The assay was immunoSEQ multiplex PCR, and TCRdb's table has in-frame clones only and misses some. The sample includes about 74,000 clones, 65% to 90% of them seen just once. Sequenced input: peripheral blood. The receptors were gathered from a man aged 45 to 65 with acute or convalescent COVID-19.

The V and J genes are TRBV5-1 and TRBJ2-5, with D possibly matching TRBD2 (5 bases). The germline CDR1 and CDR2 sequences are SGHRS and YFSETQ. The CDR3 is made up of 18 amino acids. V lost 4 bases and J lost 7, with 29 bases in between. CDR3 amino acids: CASSPYSTGSGFRGTQYF. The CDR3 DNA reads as TGCGCCAGCAGCCCGTACTCTACCGGATCGGGGTTCCGGGGGACCCAGTACTTC.

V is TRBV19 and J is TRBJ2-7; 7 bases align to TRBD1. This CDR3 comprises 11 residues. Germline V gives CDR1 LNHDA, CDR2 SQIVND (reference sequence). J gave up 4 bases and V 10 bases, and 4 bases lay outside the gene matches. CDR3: CATETGYEQYF. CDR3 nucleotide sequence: TGTGCCACCGAGACAGGGTACGAGCAGTACTTC.

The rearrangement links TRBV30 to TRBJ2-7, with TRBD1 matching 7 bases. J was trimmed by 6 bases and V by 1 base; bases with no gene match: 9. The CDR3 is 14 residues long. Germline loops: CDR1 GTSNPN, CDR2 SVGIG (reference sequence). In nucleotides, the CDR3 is TGTGCCTGGAGTGCAACAGGGGATGAGGGCGAGCAGTACTTC. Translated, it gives CAWSATGDEGEQYF.

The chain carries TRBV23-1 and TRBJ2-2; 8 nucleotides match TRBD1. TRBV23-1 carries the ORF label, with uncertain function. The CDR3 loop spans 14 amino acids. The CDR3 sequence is CTNSRDRYTGELFF. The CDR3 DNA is TGCACGAACTCCCGGGACAGGTACACCGGGGAGCTGTTTTTT.

In DNA form, the CDR3 reads TGCAGCGTTGTAAGCGGGTTAGATTATGAGCAGTTCTTC. It codes for CSVVSGLDYEQFF. The chain joins TRBV29-1 to TRBJ2-1; TRBD2 is a possible D gene (6 bases). This CDR3 spans 13 amino acids. The V end lost 4 bases, the J end lost 8 bases, and 15 bases lay between the germline ends. Germline V gene lookup returns CDR1 SQVTM and CDR2 ANQGSEA.

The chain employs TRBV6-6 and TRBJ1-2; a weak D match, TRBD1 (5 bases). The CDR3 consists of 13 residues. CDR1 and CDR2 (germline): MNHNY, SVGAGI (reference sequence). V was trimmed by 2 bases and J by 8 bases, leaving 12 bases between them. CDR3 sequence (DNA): TGTGCCAGCAGTTACAGGCAGGGTGAAGGCTACACCTTC. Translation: CASSYRQGEGYTF.

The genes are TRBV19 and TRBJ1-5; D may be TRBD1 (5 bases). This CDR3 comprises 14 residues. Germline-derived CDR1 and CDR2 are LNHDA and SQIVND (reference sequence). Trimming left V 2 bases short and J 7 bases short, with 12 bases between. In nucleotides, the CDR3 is TGTGCCAGTAGTATAACGTCAGGGTACCAGCCCCAGCATTTT. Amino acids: CASSITSGYQPQHF.

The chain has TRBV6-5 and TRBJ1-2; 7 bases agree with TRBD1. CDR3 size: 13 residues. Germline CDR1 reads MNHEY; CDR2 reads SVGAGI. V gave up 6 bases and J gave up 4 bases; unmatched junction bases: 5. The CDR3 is CASRRGLGYGYTF. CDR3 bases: TGTGCCAGCAGGAGGGGGCTAGGCTATGGCTACACCTTC.

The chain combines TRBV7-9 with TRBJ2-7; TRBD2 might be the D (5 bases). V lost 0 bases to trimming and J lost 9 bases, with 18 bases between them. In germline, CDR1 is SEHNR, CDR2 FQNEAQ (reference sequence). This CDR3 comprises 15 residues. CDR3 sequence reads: CASSLAPGFGVSQYF. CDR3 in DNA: TGTGCCAGCAGCTTAGCGCCGGGGTTCGGTGTATCGCAGTACTTC. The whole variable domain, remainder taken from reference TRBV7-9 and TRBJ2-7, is DTGVSQNPRHKITKRGQNVTFRCDPISEHNRLYWYRQTLGQGPEFLTYFQNEAQLEKSRLLSDRFSAERPKGSFSTLEIQRTEQGDSAMYLCASSLAPGFGVSQYFGPGTRLTVT.

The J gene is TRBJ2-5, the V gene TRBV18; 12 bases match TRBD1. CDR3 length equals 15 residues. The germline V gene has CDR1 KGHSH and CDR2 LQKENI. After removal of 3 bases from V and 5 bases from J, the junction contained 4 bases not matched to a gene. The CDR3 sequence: CASSPGQGAVETQYF. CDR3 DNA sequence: TGTGCCAGCTCACCGGGACAGGGGGCGGTGGAGACCCAGTACTTC.

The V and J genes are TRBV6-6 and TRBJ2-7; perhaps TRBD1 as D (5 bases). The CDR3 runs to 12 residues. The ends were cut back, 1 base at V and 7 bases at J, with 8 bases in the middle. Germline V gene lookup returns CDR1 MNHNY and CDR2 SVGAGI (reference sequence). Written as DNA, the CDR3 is TGTGCCAGCAGTTACTTGGCAGGGGAGCAGTACTTC. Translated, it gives CASSYLAGEQYF.

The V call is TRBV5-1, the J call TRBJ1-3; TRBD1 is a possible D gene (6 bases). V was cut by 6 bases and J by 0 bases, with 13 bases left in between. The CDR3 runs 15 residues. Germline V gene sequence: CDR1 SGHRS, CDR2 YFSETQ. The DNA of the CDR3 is TGCGCCAGCAAGAGGACAGCCACCTCTGGAAACACCATATATTTT. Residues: CASKRTATSGNTIYF.

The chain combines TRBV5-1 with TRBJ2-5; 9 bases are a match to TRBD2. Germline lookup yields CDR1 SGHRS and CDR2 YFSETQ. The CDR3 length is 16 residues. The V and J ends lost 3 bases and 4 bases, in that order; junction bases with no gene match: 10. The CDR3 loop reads CASSSPTTSGRETQYF. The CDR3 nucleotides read TGCGCCAGCAGCTCCCCAACGACTAGCGGCCGAGAGACCCAGTACTTC.

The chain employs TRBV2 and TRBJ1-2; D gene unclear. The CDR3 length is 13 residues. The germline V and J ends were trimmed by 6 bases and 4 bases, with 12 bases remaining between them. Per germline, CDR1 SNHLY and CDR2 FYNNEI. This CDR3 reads CASSHSSLYGYTF. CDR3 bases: TGTGCCAGCAGCCACAGCAGCCTCTATGGCTACACCTTC.

In DNA, the CDR3 is TGTGCCATCAGTGGGGGGACAGTTGCTAATTCACCCCTCCACTTT. It codes for CAISGGTVANSPLHF. The chain recombines TRBV10-3 with TRBJ1-6, with 7 bases identical to TRBD1. The CDR3 is 15 residues long. Losses at the gene ends were 4 bases for V and 6 bases for J; bases not matched to a gene: 6. Germline values: CDR1 ENHRY, CDR2 SYGVKD.

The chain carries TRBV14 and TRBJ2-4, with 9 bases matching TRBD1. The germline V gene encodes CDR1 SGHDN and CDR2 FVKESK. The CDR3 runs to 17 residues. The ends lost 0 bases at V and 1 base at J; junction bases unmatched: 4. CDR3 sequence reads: CASSQETGQGAKNIQYF. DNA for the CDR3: TGTGCCAGCAGCCAAGAGACGGGACAGGGTGCCAAAAACATTCAGTACTTC.

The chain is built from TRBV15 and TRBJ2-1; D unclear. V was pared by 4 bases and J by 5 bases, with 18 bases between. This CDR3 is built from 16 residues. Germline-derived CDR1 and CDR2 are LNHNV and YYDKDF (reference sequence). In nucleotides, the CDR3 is TGTGCCACCAGCAACCTCCCAGCCGTGAGGAACAATGAGCAGTTCTTC. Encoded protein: CATSNLPAVRNNEQFF.

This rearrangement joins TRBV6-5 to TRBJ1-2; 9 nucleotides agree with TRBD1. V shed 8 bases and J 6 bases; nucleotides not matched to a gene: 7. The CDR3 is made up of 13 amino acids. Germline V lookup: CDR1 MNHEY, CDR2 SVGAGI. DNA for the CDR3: TGTGCCAGCCGAGGGACAGGGAAAGATGGCTACACCTTC. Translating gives CASRGTGKDGYTF.

CDR3 residues: CASSITEVNYGYTF. CDR3 bases: TGTGCCAGTAGTATTACAGAAGTAAACTATGGCTACACCTTC. The chain couples TRBV19 to TRBJ1-2; D ambiguous. This CDR3 is 14 amino acids long. Germline CDR1 and CDR2: LNHDA and SQIVND (reference sequence). Trimming took off 3 bases at V and 2 bases at J, with 10 bases between the two ends.

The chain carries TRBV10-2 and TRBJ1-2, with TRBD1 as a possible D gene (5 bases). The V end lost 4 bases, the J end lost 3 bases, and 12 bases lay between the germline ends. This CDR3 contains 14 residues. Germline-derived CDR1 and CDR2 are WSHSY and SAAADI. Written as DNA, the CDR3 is TGCGCCAGCAGTGGGAAAGCAGGGCACTATGGCTACACCTTC. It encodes CASSGKAGHYGYTF.

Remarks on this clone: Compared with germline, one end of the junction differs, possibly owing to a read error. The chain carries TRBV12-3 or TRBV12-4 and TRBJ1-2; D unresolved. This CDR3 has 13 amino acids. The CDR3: CASSLGRPNGYTF. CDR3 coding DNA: TGTGCCAGCAGCTTAGGCAGGCCTAATGGCTACACCTTC.

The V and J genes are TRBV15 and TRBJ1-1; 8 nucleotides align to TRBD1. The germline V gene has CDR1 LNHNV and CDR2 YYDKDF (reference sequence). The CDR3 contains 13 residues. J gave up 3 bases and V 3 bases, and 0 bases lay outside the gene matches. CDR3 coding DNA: TGTGCCACCAGCAGGACAGGGGACACTGAAGCTTTCTTT. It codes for CATSRTGDTEAFF.

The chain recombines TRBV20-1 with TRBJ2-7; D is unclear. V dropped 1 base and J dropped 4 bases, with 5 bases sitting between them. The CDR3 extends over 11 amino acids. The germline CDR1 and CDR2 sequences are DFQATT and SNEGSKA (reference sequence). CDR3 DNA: TGCAGTGCTAGAGGAGATTACGAGCAGTACTTC. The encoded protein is CSARGDYEQYF.

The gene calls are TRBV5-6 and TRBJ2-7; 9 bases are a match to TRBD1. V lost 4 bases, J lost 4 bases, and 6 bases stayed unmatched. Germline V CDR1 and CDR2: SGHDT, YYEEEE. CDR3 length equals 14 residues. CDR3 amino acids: CASSSRDRAYEQYF. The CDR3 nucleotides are TGTGCCAGCAGCAGCCGGGACAGGGCATACGAGCAGTACTTC.

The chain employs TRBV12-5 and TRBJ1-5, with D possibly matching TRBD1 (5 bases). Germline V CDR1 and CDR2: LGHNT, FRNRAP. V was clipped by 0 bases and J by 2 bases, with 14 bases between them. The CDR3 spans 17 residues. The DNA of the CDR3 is TGTGCTAGTGGTTTGGTAGGGTCAGGGTCGGGCAATCAGCCCCAGCATTTT. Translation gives CASGLVGSGSGNQPQHF. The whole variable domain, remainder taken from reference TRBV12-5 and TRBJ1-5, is DARVTQTPRHKVTEMGQEVTMRCQPILGHNTVFWYRQTMMQGLELLAYFRNRAPLDDSGMPKDRFSAEMPDATLATLKIQPSEPRDSAVYFCASGLVGSGSGNQPQHFGDGTRLSIL.

In DNA form, the CDR3 reads TGTGCCAGCTCACCGACAGGGTCGGATGGCTACACCTTC. Its translation is CASSPTGSDGYTF. The chain is built from TRBV18 and TRBJ1-2, with 7 nucleotides matching TRBD1. Germline lookup yields CDR1 KGHSH and CDR2 LQKENI. The CDR3 totals 13 residues. V shed 3 bases, J shed 6 bases, and the junction held 4 bases outside the gene matches.

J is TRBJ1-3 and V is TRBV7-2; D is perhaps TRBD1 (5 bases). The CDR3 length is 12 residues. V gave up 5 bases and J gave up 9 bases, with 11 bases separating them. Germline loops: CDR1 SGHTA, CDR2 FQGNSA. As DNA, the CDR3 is TGTGCCAGCAGCCCGCCCCAGGGCACCATATATTTT. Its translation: CASSPPQGTIYF. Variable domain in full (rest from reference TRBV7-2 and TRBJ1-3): GAGVSQSPSNKVTEKGKDVELRCDPISGHTALYWYRQSLGQGLEFLIYFQGNSAPDKSGLPSDRFSAERTGGSVSTLTIQRTQQEDSAVYLCASSPPQGTIYFGEGSWLTVV.

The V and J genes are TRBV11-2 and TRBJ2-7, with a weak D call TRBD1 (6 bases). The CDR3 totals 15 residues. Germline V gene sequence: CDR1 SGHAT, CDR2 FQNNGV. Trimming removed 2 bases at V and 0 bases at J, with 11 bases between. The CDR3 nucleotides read TGTGCCAGCAGCTTATGGCAGGGGAGCTCCTACGAGCAGTACTTC. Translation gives CASSLWQGSSYEQYF.

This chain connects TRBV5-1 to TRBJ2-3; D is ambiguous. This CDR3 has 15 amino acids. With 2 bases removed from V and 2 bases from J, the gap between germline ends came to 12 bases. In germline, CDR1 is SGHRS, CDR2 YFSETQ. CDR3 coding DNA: TGCGCCAGCAGCTTCTATGACACCCACACAGATACGCAGTATTTT. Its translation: CASSFYDTHTDTQYF.

CDR3 loop: CASNDGQGTGTQYF. CDR3 sequence (DNA): TGTGCCAGCAATGATGGACAGGGGACTGGTACGCAGTATTTT. The chain combines TRBV2 with TRBJ2-3, with 9 nucleotides matching TRBD1. J gave up 8 bases and V 7 bases, and 10 bases lay outside the gene matches. This CDR3 contains 14 residues. CDR1 is SNHLY, CDR2 FYNNEI, per germline.